This TCR beta chain was recovered during a study of T cell repertoires in cytomegalovirus infection. About this clonotype itself: Its antigen is as yet unknown.

TCRdb passed the reads through MiXCR, listing each CDR3 protein once. Of roughly 570,000 distinct CDR3 sequences listed, 40% were seen once; the top ten hold 48%. This TCR derives from a human donor in good health (CMV status not recorded). Some clones in this sample may be carry-over from other donors' samples. Source: cultured PBMCs, taken from culture after CMV antigen stimulation.

The CDR3 nucleotides are TGTGCCAGCAGCCCCCTAGGCGTAGCGGGAGGGAGCACAGATACGCAGTATTTT. This gives the protein CASSPLGVAGGSTDTQYF. The V call is TRBV7-2, the J call TRBJ2-3, with 11 bases identical to TRBD2. This CDR3 spans 18 amino acids. Germline loops: CDR1 SGHTA, CDR2 FQGNSA. Trimming cost V 5 bases and J 0 bases; bases outside gene matches: 10.